The rows below give T cell receptor beta chains drawn from one sample of a study of regulatory T cells in long-lasting Graves disease. From the multiplex PCR reads, TCRdb called clonotypes with MiXCR, one entry per CDR3 protein. This sample has roughly 560,000 distinct CDR3 sequences; around 16% occur once, and the top ten carry around a quarter. The same data also contributed to another study, on T cells in Graves' hyperthyroidism and ophthalmopathy.

This specimen was peripheral blood mononuclear cells (PBMCs), taken at new diagnosis, from a patient treated with antithyroid drugs. These receptors came from a woman in her forties or fifties with Graves disease. Both conserved end residues are part of each CDR3. A D gene is named only where the DNA matches it firmly. Where a row states a size, it is once, few, many or the class of an expanded clone; other rows omit it.

D	size	J	V	DNA	CDR3
NA	few	TRBJ1-4	TRBV6-1	TGTGCCAGCCGGCGGGAAAAGTATGAAAAACTGTTTTTT	CASRREKYEKLFF
NA	NA	TRBJ1-3	TRBV7-9	TGTGCCAGCAGCTCTCCGGGGGATTCTGGAAACACCATATATTTT	CASSSPGDSGNTIYF
TRBD1	many	TRBJ1-2	TRBV2	TGTGCCAGCAGTGAACTCCTACAGGGGGCGTTGGGCTACACCTTC	CASSELLQGALGYTF
NA	NA	TRBJ1-2	TRBV6-2/TRBV6-3	TGTGCCACACCACTAACGCCGGGACAATCGCACTATGGCTACACCTTC	CATPLTPGQSHYGYTF
NA	many	TRBJ2-3	TRBV28	TGTGCCAGCAGCTCGAGGGGTGGTGGGGATACGCAGTATTTT	CASSSRGGGDTQYF
NA	many	TRBJ1-1	TRBV3-1	TGTGCCAGCAGCCAAGAAGGCATCGGGGGGACTGAAGCTTTCTTT	CASSQEGIGGTEAFF
NA	NA	TRBJ1-1	TRBV12-3/TRBV12-4	TGTGCCAGCAGTACTCAGACGGTGGTCTGGAGTGAAGCTTTCTTT	CASSTQTVVWSEAFF
NA	many	TRBJ2-5	TRBV5-1	TGCGCCAGCAGAAAGTCTGGAGTGGAGACCCAGTACTTC	CASRKSGVETQYF
NA	many	TRBJ2-1	TRBV6-5	TGTGCCAGCAGTTACCCAGGGTCTCTCCGGGGGCGAACCTACAATGAGCAGTTCTTC	CASSYPGSLRGRTYNEQFF
NA	many	TRBJ2-1	TRBV5-1	TGTGCCAGCAGCTTACGAGGGGGGGCAACGGTCAATGAGCAGTTCTTC	CASSLRGGATVNEQFF
TRBD2	NA	TRBJ2-2	TRBV7-8	TGTGCCAGCAGCTTACGGCTAGCGGGGGACACCGGGGAGCTGTTCTTT	CASSLRLAGDTGELFF
TRBD1	many	TRBJ1-1	TRBV19	TGTGCCAGTAGTATCGGGACAGGGAACACTGAAGCTTTCTTT	CASSIGTGNTEAFF
NA	few	TRBJ1-2	TRBV5-4	TGTGCCAGCAGCCTTCCCGGGAGGTTTGACTTATGGGGCTACACCTTC	CASSLPGRFDLWGYTF
TRBD2	NA	TRBJ2-4	TRBV5-1	TGCGCCAGCAGATTGGAGCCCGGGACTAGCACCGAAGGGATTCAGTACTTC	CASRLEPGTSTEGIQYF
NA	many	TRBJ2-5	TRBV12-3/TRBV12-4	TGTGCCAGCAGTCTAGCAGATCAAGAGACCCAGTACTTC	CASSLADQETQYF
NA	NA	TRBJ1-4	TRBV4-1	TGCGCCAGCAGCCCTTCAGGGGAGAGGGGTGAAAAACTGTTTTTT	CASSPSGERGEKLFF
NA	few	TRBJ1-6	TRBV2	TGTGCCAGCACCCCGCTTCCGGGACCTAGCTCCTATAATTCACCCCTCCACTTT	CASTPLPGPSSYNSPLHF
NA	many	TRBJ1-5	TRBV3-1	TGTGCCAGCTCGTCGGAGAGAGGTCAGCCCCAGCATTTT	CASSSERGQPQHF
TRBD2	many	TRBJ2-1	TRBV2	TGTGCCAGCAGGGGGACTAGCGGGGGTCTGGGTGAGCAGTTCTTC	CASRGTSGGLGEQFF
NA	many	TRBJ2-1	TRBV10-3	TGTGCCATCAGTCTTCTGGGGGGGGGGCTCAATGAGCAGTTCTTC	CAISLLGGGLNEQFF
TRBD1	many	TRBJ2-7	TRBV20-1	TGCAGTGCCCGCGGACAGGCCTACGAGCAGTACTTC	CSARGQAYEQYF
NA	NA	TRBJ1-3	TRBV20-1	TGCAGTGCTAGAGGGTTCTCTGGAAACACCATATATTTT	CSARGFSGNTIYF
NA	few	TRBJ1-2	TRBV20-1	TGCAGTGCTAGAGATCGGGGGGCGTCCGGCGGGTTTTACACCTTC	CSARDRGASGGFYTF
NA	NA	TRBJ2-5	TRBV29-1	TGCAGCGTTGGGGGGGCATTTGAGACCCAGTACTTC	CSVGGAFETQYF
NA	few	TRBJ2-1	TRBV3-1	TGTGTCAGCAGGTCCTCGGGTGGCAATGAGCAGTTCTTC	CVSRSSGGNEQFF
TRBD1	NA	TRBJ1-1	TRBV12-3/TRBV12-4	TGTGCCAGCACCAACCGACAGGGGGCGAACACTGAAGCTTTCTTT	CASTNRQGANTEAFF
NA	many	TRBJ1-1	TRBV20-1	TGCAGTGCTAGAGATACGGGTCGGTGGGACACTGAAGCTTTCTTT	CSARDTGRWDTEAFF
NA	few	TRBJ2-7	TRBV11-3	TGTGCCAGCAGCTTAGATGGGACGGATTTCTCCTACGAGCAGTACTTC	CASSLDGTDFSYEQYF
NA	NA	TRBJ2-5	TRBV25-1	TGTGCCAGCAGTGAAGCCGTGACCCAGTACTTC	CASSEAVTQYF
TRBD2	many	TRBJ2-1	TRBV2	TGTGCCAGCAGTCCTTACGGGACTAGCGTTGAGCAGTTCTTC	CASSPYGTSVEQFF
NA	many	TRBJ1-3	TRBV3-1	TGTGCCAGCAGCCAAGGAGTGTGGGGGGAAGGAAACACCATATATTTT	CASSQGVWGEGNTIYF
NA	many	TRBJ2-3	TRBV7-2	TGTGCCAGCAGCTTAGCAGAAGATACGCAGTATTTT	CASSLAEDTQYF
NA	few	TRBJ1-2	TRBV4-2	TGTGCCAGCAGCCAGACCTTGGACAGTAACTATGGCTACACCTTC	CASSQTLDSNYGYTF
NA	few	TRBJ2-2	TRBV7-2	TGTGCCAGCAGCCCAGGTGTAATTATCGGGGAGCTGTTTTTT	CASSPGVIIGELFF
TRBD1	many	TRBJ1-2	TRBV20-1	TGCAGTGCTAGAGATCCGGACAGGTGGGGTGGCTACACCTTC	CSARDPDRWGGYTF
NA	NA	TRBJ1-2	TRBV5-1	TGCGCCAGCAGCTTGGCTGAGGCCAACTATGGCTACACCTTC	CASSLAEANYGYTF
NA	NA	TRBJ2-2	TRBV30	TGTGCCTCCCCTTTCAGACAGGGGAGGGGGACCGGGGAGCTGTTTTTT	CASPFRQGRGTGELFF
NA	NA	TRBJ1-5	TRBV2	TGTGCCAGCAGAACTTGGGCCCAGCCCCAGCATTTT	CASRTWAQPQHF
NA	many	TRBJ2-5	TRBV28	TGTGCCAGCAGTGGCGTCGACAGCATGCTCGAGACCCAGTACTTC	CASSGVDSMLETQYF
NA	many	TRBJ2-3	TRBV6-2/TRBV6-3	TGTGCCAGCAGTTTCGATCAAGGCACAGATACGCAGTATTTT	CASSFDQGTDTQYF
TRBD1	many	TRBJ2-1	TRBV27	TGTGCCAGCAGACCGGGACAGGGCTTGAATGAGCAGTTCTTC	CASRPGQGLNEQFF
NA	few	TRBJ2-4	TRBV28	TGTGCCAGCAGTTTTCAGGCAGCCAAAAACATTCAGTACTTC	CASSFQAAKNIQYF
NA	many	TRBJ2-7	TRBV6-5	TGTGCCAGCAGTTACCGGGACGGCTACGAGCAGTACTTC	CASSYRDGYEQYF
NA	NA	TRBJ1-5	TRBV27	TGTGCCAGCAGTTTATCGGAGGGAAGCAATCAGCCCCAGCATTTT	CASSLSEGSNQPQHF
TRBD1	many	TRBJ2-3	TRBV2	TGTGCCAGCAGAGGGACAGGGCCTAGCACAGATACGCAGTATTTT	CASRGTGPSTDTQYF
TRBD1	many	TRBJ1-1	TRBV5-5	TGTGCCAGCAGCCGACAGGGAATTCCCACTGAAGCTTTCTTT	CASSRQGIPTEAFF
NA	few	TRBJ2-6	TRBV7-8	TGTGCCAGCAGCTTGATACCAGGGGGGGCCAACGTCCTGACTTTC	CASSLIPGGANVLTF
NA	many	TRBJ2-2	TRBV30	TGTGCCTGGAAGGGCGCCGGGGAGCTGTTTTTT	CAWKGAGELFF